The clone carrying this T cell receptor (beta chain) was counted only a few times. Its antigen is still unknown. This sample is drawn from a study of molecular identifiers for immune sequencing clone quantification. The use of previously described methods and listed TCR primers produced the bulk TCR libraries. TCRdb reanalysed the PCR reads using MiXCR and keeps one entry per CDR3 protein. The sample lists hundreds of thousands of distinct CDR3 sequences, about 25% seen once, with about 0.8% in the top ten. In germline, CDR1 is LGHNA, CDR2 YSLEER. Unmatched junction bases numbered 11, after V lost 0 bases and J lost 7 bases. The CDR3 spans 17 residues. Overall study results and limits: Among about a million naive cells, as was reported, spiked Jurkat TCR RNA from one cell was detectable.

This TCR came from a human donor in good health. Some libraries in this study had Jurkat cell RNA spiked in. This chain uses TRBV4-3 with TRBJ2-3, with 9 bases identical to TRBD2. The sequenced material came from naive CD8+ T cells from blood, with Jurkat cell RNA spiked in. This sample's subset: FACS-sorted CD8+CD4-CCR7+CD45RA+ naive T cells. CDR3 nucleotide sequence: TGCGCCAGCAGCCAAGATCCCCAGCGGGGGGCGGGGAATACGCAGTATTTT. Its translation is CASSQDPQRGAGNTQYF.